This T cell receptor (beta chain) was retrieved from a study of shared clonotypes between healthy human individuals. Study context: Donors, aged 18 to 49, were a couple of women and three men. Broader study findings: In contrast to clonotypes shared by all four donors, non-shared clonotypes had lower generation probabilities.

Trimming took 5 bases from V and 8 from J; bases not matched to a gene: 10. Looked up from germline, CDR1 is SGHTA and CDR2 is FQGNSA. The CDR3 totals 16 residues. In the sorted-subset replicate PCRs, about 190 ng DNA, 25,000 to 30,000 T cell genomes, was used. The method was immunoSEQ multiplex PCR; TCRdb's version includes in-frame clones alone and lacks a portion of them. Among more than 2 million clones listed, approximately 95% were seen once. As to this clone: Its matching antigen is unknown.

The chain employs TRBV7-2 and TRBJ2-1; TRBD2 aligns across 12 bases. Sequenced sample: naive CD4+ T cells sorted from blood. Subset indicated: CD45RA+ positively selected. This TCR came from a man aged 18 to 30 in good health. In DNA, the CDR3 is TGTGCCAGCAGCACTAGACTAGCGGGAGATTTCGATGAGCAGTTCTTC. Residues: CASSTRLAGDFDEQFF.